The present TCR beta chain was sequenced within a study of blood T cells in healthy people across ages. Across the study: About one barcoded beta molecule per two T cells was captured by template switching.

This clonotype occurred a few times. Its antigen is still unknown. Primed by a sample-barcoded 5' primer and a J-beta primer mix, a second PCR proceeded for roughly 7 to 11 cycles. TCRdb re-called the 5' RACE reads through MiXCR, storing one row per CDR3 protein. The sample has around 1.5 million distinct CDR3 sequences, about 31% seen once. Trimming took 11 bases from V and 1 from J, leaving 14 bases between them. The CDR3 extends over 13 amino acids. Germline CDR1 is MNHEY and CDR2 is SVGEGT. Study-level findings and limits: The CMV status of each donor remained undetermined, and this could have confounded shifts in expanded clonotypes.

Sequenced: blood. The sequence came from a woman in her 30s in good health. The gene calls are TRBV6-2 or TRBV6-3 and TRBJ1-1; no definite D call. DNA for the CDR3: TGTGCCTCGAGAGGCAGACAGAACACTGAAGCTTTCTTT. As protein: CASRGRQNTEAFF.